The next 30 T cell receptor beta chains were all read from a single sample in a study of lymphopenia after photon versus proton radiotherapy. The method was immunoSEQ multiplex PCR; TCRdb's version includes in-frame clones alone and lacks a portion of them. The data show roughly 150,000 clones, approximately 90% seen once. The sample here was peripheral blood, taken from a patient treated with photon-based radiotherapy. The source is a man aged 50 or older with gastric cancer.

The chain uses TRBV30 and TRBJ2-3; D is perhaps TRBD2 (5 bases). This CDR3 is 15 amino acids long. The V gene lost 2 bases and the J gene lost 1 base, with 13 bases spanning the gap. Germline-derived CDR1 and CDR2 are GTSNPN and SVGIG (reference sequence). The CDR3 sequence: CAWSTPSAGTDTQYF. DNA for the CDR3: TGTGCCTGGAGTACCCCCTCAGCGGGCACAGATACGCAGTATTTT.

The J gene is TRBJ1-5, the V gene TRBV28, with TRBD1 matching over 8 bases. This CDR3 comprises 20 residues. The V gene end was trimmed by 6 bases and the J gene end by 2 bases; junction bases not matched to a gene: 21. CDR1 and CDR2 (germline): MDHEN, SYDVKM. The CDR3 region is CASSPPWGQARTYGNQPQHF. Written as DNA, the CDR3 is TGTGCCAGCAGCCCCCCGTGGGGACAGGCACGAACATATGGCAATCAGCCCCAGCATTTT.

J is TRBJ2-2 and V is TRBV5-6; TRBD1 matches at 7 bases. The CDR3 loop spans 15 amino acids. The junction had 2 bases not matched to a gene; V was cut back by 3 bases and J by 0 bases. The V gene's germline CDR1 is SGHDT and CDR2 YYEEEE. The DNA for the CDR3 is TGTGCCAGCAGCTGGACAGGTTCGAACACCGGGGAGCTGTTTTTT. It encodes CASSWTGSNTGELFF.

The chain employs TRBV6-1 and TRBJ1-4; 11 bases are shared with TRBD1. There are 16 residues in the CDR3. Germline V gives CDR1 MNHNS, CDR2 SASEGT. With 4 bases clipped from V and 8 bases from J, the junction kept 9 bases outside the gene matches. Here the CDR3 reads CASSVPNGQGAEKLFF. The CDR3, as DNA: TGTGCCAGCAGTGTCCCAAATGGACAGGGGGCGGAAAAACTGTTTTTT.

The chain carries TRBV19 and TRBJ1-5; 7 nucleotides align to TRBD1. Trimming at V came to 8 bases and at J to 3 bases, leaving 10 bases not matched to a gene. The germline V gene encodes CDR1 LNHDA and CDR2 SQIVND (reference sequence). The CDR3 is made up of 15 amino acids. DNA for the CDR3: TGTGCCAGTTCTCGACAGGGACTATACAATCAGCCCCAGCATTTT. Translating gives CASSRQGLYNQPQHF.

Regarding this clone: In the same sample, other DNA sequences code for this CDR3. The chain is built from TRBV19 and TRBJ2-2; no clear D gene. Germline assignment: CDR1 LNHDA and CDR2 SQIVND (reference sequence). CDR3 length: 13 amino acids. V shed 6 bases and J shed 0 bases, with 5 bases lying between them. CDR3 DNA: TGTGCCAGTAGGGGGTCGAACACCGGGGAGCTGTTTTTT. Translated, it gives CASRGSNTGELFF.

J is TRBJ2-5 and V is TRBV27; 10 bases line up with TRBD2. The V and J ends lost 2 bases and 7 bases, in that order; junction bases with no gene match: 4. The CDR3 is made up of 14 amino acids. The germline CDR1 and CDR2 sequences are MNHEY and SMNVEV (reference sequence). In DNA form, the CDR3 reads TGTGCCAGCAGTTTACCCGGACTAGCGGCGACCCAGTACTTC. Translation: CASSLPGLAATQYF.

The V call is TRBV19, the J call TRBJ1-3; the D gene is possibly TRBD1 (6 bases). The CDR3 runs 14 residues. V gave up 6 bases and J gave up 2 bases, with 11 bases separating them. Germline CDR1 LNHDA, CDR2 SQIVND (reference sequence). This CDR3 is CASSSGAAGNTIYF. DNA for the CDR3: TGTGCCAGTAGCTCAGGGGCGGCTGGAAACACCATATATTTT.

The chain couples TRBV19 to TRBJ1-2; 10 nucleotides agree with TRBD1. CDR1 is LNHDA, CDR2 SQIVND, per germline (reference sequence). The junction had 6 bases not matched to a gene; V was cut back by 0 bases and J by 8 bases. The CDR3 loop spans 15 amino acids. The CDR3 DNA reads as TGTGCCAGTAGTATAGATCGGGACAGGGGTGCCGGCTACACCTTC. Its protein is CASSIDRDRGAGYTF.

The CDR3 nucleotides read TGTGCCAGTAGCGAAAGAGGGACAGGGAGGGGTCAGCCCCAGCATTTT. This sequence encodes CASSERGTGRGQPQHF. The chain has TRBV19 and TRBJ1-5; 9 bases line up with TRBD1. The CDR3 is 16 amino acids. Germline V gene lookup returns CDR1 LNHDA and CDR2 SQIVND (reference sequence). V lost 6 bases and J lost 6; bases outside the gene matches: 12.

The chain has TRBV5-4 and TRBJ2-2; TRBD2 is a possible D gene (5 bases). The germline V gene encodes CDR1 SGHNT and CDR2 YYREEE (reference sequence). V was cut by 3 bases and J by 7 bases, with 10 bases left in between. The CDR3 consists of 13 residues. The CDR3 nucleotides are TGTGCCAGCAGCTACAACGAGGGCGGGGAGCTGTTTTTT. Its protein product is CASSYNEGGELFF.

This clone was seen more than once but under ten times. The chain joins TRBV4-1 to TRBJ1-3; unclear D gene. The CDR3 runs 15 residues. CDR1 and CDR2 (germline): MGHRA, YSYEKL. The V and J ends lost 5 bases and 0 bases respectively, with 11 bases between them. Here the CDR3 reads CASSIQQTSGNTIYF. The CDR3 coding sequence is TGCGCCAGCAGCATCCAGCAGACCTCTGGAAACACCATATATTTT.

The genes are TRBV5-1 and TRBJ2-2; D not certain. There are 14 residues in the CDR3. The V end lost 5 bases, the J end lost 0 bases, and 8 bases lay between the germline ends. Germline V gene data show CDR1 as SGHRS and CDR2 as YFSETQ. CDR3 nucleotides: TGCGCCAGCAGGGGCACCGCGAACACCGGGGAGCTGTTTTTT. Translating it yields CASRGTANTGELFF.

The J gene is TRBJ2-5, the V gene TRBV15, with a tentative D call TRBD2 (5 bases). There are 13 residues in the CDR3. Germline assignment: CDR1 LNHNV and CDR2 YYDKDF (reference sequence). V was pared by 3 bases and J by 4 bases, with 9 bases between. CDR3 DNA sequence: TGTGCCACCAGCAGCCGGGGAGTAGAGACCCAGTACTTC. Translation gives CATSSRGVETQYF.

This clone was recorded only once. The chain uses TRBV19 and TRBJ2-5; no clear D gene. The CDR3 consists of 14 residues. The germline V gene encodes CDR1 LNHDA and CDR2 SQIVND (reference sequence). V lost 3 bases and J 5 bases, leaving 13 bases between the germline ends. CDR3 region: CASSIRQDAETQYF. The CDR3 bases are TGTGCCAGTAGTATCCGGCAGGACGCGGAGACCCAGTACTTC.

The chain recombines TRBV2 with TRBJ2-1; the D gene is possibly TRBD2 (5 bases). V lost 6 bases and J lost 5, with 14 bases in between. The CDR3 length is 14 residues. Per the germline V gene, CDR1 is SNHLY and CDR2 is FYNNEI. The CDR3 here is CASRRSGLNNEQFF. CDR3 nucleotide sequence: TGTGCCAGCAGGAGAAGCGGCCTTAACAATGAGCAGTTCTTC.

Written as DNA, the CDR3 is TGTGCCACCAGCAGTCCTAACTGGGGGACGAACACTGAAGCTTTCTTT. Residues: CATSSPNWGTNTEAFF. The genes are TRBV15 and TRBJ1-1, with a possible D match to TRBD1 (5 bases). This CDR3 contains 16 residues. Trimming pared 3 bases from V and 1 base from J, leaving 15 bases between. The germline V gene has CDR1 LNHNV and CDR2 YYDKDF (reference sequence). Full variable domain (rest looked up from reference TRBV15 and TRBJ1-1): DAMVIQNPRYQVTQFGKPVTLSCSQTLNHNVMYWYQQKSSQAPKLLFHYYDKDFNNEADTPDNFQSRRPNTSFCFLDIRSPGLGDTAMYLCATSSPNWGTNTEAFFGQGTRLTVV.

The rearrangement joins TRBV6-1 to TRBJ2-3; 8 bases match TRBD2. Germline CDR1 reads MNHNS; CDR2 reads SASEGT. V dropped 6 bases and J dropped 2; count of bases not matched to a gene: 4. The CDR3 sequence is 14 residues long. CDR3 sequence: CASSLLAVTDTQYF. CDR3 coding DNA: TGTGCCAGCAGCTTACTAGCGGTCACAGATACGCAGTATTTT.

The chain uses TRBV5-4 and TRBJ2-1; 9 bases are shared with TRBD2. The CDR3 has 16 amino acids. From germline, CDR1 is SGHNT and CDR2 YYREEE (reference sequence). The J segment lost 4 bases and the V segment lost 0 bases, leaving 5 bases of the junction unmatched. The CDR3 loop is CASSLAAGGPYNEQFF. The CDR3 coding sequence is TGTGCCAGCAGCTTGGCCGCGGGAGGGCCGTACAATGAGCAGTTCTTC.

CDR3 residues: CASSGDQRPSSTDTQYF. In nucleotides, the CDR3 is TGTGCCAGCAGTGGGGATCAGCGGCCCTCTAGCACAGATACGCAGTATTTT. This rearrangement joins TRBV2 to TRBJ2-3; a possible D gene is TRBD2 (5 bases). This CDR3 is 17 amino acids long. Germline loops: CDR1 SNHLY, CDR2 FYNNEI. The germline V and J ends were trimmed by 4 bases and 0 bases, with 17 bases remaining between them. The full variable domain, completed using reference TRBV2 and TRBJ2-3, is EPEVTQTPSHQVTQMGQEVILRCVPISNHLYFYWYRQILGQKVEFLVSFYNNEISEKSEIFDDQFSVERPDGSNFTLKIRSTKLEDSAMYFCASSGDQRPSSTDTQYFGPGTRLTVL.

As regards this clone: The junction departs from germline at one end; a sequencing error may be responsible. The chain employs TRBV6-1 and TRBJ1-3; 10 bases fit TRBD1. Per the germline V gene, CDR1 is MNHNS and CDR2 is SASEGT. The CDR3 consists of 15 residues. CDR3 DNA: TGCGCCAGCAGGGAAGACAGGGGGCCTGGAAACACCATATATTTT. It yields the protein CASREDRGPGNTIYF.

This rearrangement joins TRBV5-6 to TRBJ2-2; 13 bases agree with TRBD2. J gave up 6 bases and V 1 base, and 9 bases lay outside the gene matches. The CDR3 loop spans 18 amino acids. Per germline, CDR1 SGHDT and CDR2 YYEEEE. CDR3 protein: CASSLTSRTSGSAGELFF. In DNA, the CDR3 is TGTGCCAGCAGCTTGACTTCTAGGACTAGCGGGAGCGCCGGGGAGCTGTTTTTT.

This chain uses TRBV10-3 with TRBJ2-7; 7 nucleotides match TRBD2. V was pared by 2 bases and J by 5 bases, with 12 bases of the junction left unmatched. This CDR3 spans 16 amino acids. Germline V gene data show CDR1 as ENHRY and CDR2 as SYGVKD. CDR3 in amino acids: CAISENPSGRTNEQYF. DNA of the CDR3: TGTGCCATCAGTGAGAACCCTAGCGGAAGGACCAACGAGCAGTACTTC.

The chain is built from TRBV6-5 and TRBJ1-1, with 7 bases identical to TRBD1. V lost 6 bases and J lost 5; bases outside the gene matches: 6. The CDR3 consists of 13 residues. Germline V gene lookup returns CDR1 MNHEY and CDR2 SVGAGI. The CDR3 here is CASRTDRATEAFF. Written as DNA, the CDR3 is TGTGCCAGCAGGACCGACAGGGCTACTGAAGCTTTCTTT.

The CDR3 coding sequence is TGTGCCAGCAGCTCAGGACTAGCGGGAGGGGAAGATACGCAGTATTTT. Translation: CASSSGLAGGEDTQYF. This chain joins TRBV5-4 and TRBJ2-3, with 15 bases matching TRBD2. V shed 3 bases, J shed 5 bases, and the junction held 4 bases outside the gene matches. The CDR3 consists of 16 residues. The germline V gene encodes CDR1 SGHNT and CDR2 YYREEE (reference sequence).

The chain couples TRBV2 to TRBJ2-7, with 11 nucleotides matching TRBD2. V dropped 8 bases and J dropped 2; count of bases not matched to a gene: 2. The CDR3 runs to 13 residues. CDR1 and CDR2 (germline): SNHLY, FYNNEI. The CDR3 loop reads CASGSGRAYEQYF. For the CDR3, the DNA is TGTGCCAGCGGTAGCGGGAGGGCCTACGAGCAGTACTTC.

This sequence joins TRBV5-6 and TRBJ2-1, with unresolved D. The CDR3 spans 15 residues. V lost 0 bases to trimming and J lost 5 bases, with 12 bases between them. The germline CDR1 and CDR2 sequences are SGHDT and YYEEEE. CDR3 sequence reads: CASSLGSLNHNEQFF. The CDR3 coding sequence is TGTGCCAGCAGCTTGGGGTCCTTAAACCACAATGAGCAGTTCTTC.

This chain joins TRBV6-5 and TRBJ2-7; perhaps D is TRBD1 or TRBD2 (5 bases each). This CDR3 spans 15 amino acids. The V end lost 0 bases, the J end lost 5 bases, and 14 bases lay between the germline ends. Germline CDR1 MNHEY, CDR2 SVGAGI. The CDR3 DNA sequence: TGTGCCAGCAGTTACTCGACTACTAGGGGTGACGAGCAGTACTTC. Translated, it gives CASSYSTTRGDEQYF.

The chain has TRBV30 and TRBJ2-7; 9 nucleotides agree with TRBD2. With V trimmed by 5 bases and J by 2 bases, 4 bases remained unmatched. The CDR3 covers 13 residues. The V gene's germline CDR1 is GTSNPN and CDR2 SVGIG (reference sequence). This CDR3 reads CAWGLARPYEQYF. The CDR3 bases are TGTGCCTGGGGACTAGCGCGACCCTACGAGCAGTACTTC.

The CDR3 loop reads CASSPRGTGLTNTQYF. DNA for the CDR3: TGTGCCAGCAGCCCTAGAGGTACCGGGCTCACGAATACGCAGTATTTT. The J gene is TRBJ2-3, the V gene TRBV14; D not certain. Germline CDR1 SGHDN, CDR2 FVKESK. The V end was cut by 4 bases, the J end by 7 bases, with 21 bases between. CDR3 length: 16 amino acids.